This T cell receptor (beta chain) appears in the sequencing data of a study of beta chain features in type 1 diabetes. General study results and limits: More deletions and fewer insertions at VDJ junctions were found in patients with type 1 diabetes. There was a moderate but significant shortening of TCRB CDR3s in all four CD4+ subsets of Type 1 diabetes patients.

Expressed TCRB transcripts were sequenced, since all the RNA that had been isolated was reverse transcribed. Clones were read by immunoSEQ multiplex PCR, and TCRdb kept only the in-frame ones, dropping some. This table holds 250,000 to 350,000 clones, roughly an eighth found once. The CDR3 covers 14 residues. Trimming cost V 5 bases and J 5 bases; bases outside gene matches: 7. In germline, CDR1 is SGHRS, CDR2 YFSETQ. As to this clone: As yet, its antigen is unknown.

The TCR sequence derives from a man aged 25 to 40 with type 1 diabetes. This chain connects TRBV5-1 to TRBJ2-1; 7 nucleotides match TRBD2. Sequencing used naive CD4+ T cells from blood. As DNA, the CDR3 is TGCGCCAGCAGGGGGGGGACCTCTGACAATGAGCAGTTCTTC. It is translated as CASRGGTSDNEQFF. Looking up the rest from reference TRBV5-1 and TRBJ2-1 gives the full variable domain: KAGVTQTPRYLIKTRGQQVTLSCSPISGHRSVSWYQQTPGQGLQFLFEYFSETQRNKGNFPGRFSGRQFSNSRSEMNVSTLELGDSALYLCASRGGTSDNEQFFGPGTRLTVL.